The sequence of this T cell receptor (beta chain) was determined in a study of blood T cells in healthy people across ages. Broader study findings: Using unsorted PBMCs precluded a conclusive naive versus antigen-experienced comparison. In long-lived donors, naive CD4+ cell counts and diversity exceeded those of aged donors. Observed TCR beta diversity per million T cells went down as age went up. This fall followed a roughly linear course with age.

The length of the CDR3 is 15 residues. Germline values: CDR1 SEHNR, CDR2 FQNEAQ (reference sequence). The V and J ends lost 4 bases and 7 bases, in that order; junction bases with no gene match: 12. The second PCR ran about 6 to 12 cycles with a sample-barcoded 5' primer and J-beta primers. TCRdb analysed the 5' RACE reads with MiXCR anew, one entry per CDR3 protein. The data hold roughly 1.4 million distinct CDR3 sequences, with roughly 60% observed a single time. In the case of this clonotype: Antigen: not known.

The J gene is TRBJ2-7, the V gene TRBV7-9; 8 bases match TRBD2. The specimen sequenced was blood. This TCR derives from a man aged 18 to 30 in good health. The CDR3 sequence is CASSSIQGREGEQYF. In DNA form, the CDR3 reads TGTGCCAGCAGCTCAATACAGGGCCGGGAGGGGGAGCAGTACTTC. The whole variable domain, filled in from reference TRBV7-9 and TRBJ2-7, reads DTGVSQNPRHKITKRGQNVTFRCDPISEHNRLYWYRQTLGQGPEFLTYFQNEAQLEKSRLLSDRFSAERPKGSFSTLEIQRTEQGDSAMYLCASSSIQGREGEQYFGPGTRLTVT.